Each of the 5 T cell receptor beta chains below was sequenced from the same sample in a study of blood T cells in healthy people across ages (dated by TCRdb to between 2014 and 2017). Library preparation was by 5' RACE. Sequenced on an Illumina HiSeq 2500. A second PCR of roughly 7 to 11 cycles was performed with a sample-barcoded 5' primer and a J-beta primer mix. The public reads were reanalyzed by TCRdb: fastp trimming at Q25, MiXCR alignment, in-frame beta chains only. Every entry covers one CDR3 protein and lists the most common genes and DNA from its rows. The sample data list roughly 720,000 distinct CDR3 sequences, and less than 70% of these were observed just once. The ten largest clones capture 40% to 50% of the sample. The sequencing input was blood. The source is a man older than 75 in good health.

The chain couples TRBV14 to TRBJ2-1, with D maybe TRBD2 (5 bases). The CDR3 loop spans 14 amino acids. Trimming took 3 bases from V and 2 from J, leaving 8 bases between them. Germline V gene data show CDR1 as SGHDN and CDR2 as FVKESK. The CDR3 reads CASSHPEAYNEQFF. CDR3 DNA: TGTGCCAGCAGCCATCCGGAGGCCTACAATGAGCAGTTCTTC.

This sequence joins TRBV12-3 or TRBV12-4 and TRBJ2-5; no clear D gene. This CDR3 has 17 amino acids. Trimming removed 2 bases from V and 4 bases from J, with 20 bases in between. CDR3 in amino acids: CASSLSQAVTPSETQYF. The CDR3 DNA reads as TGTGCCAGCAGTTTAAGTCAGGCCGTAACCCCGTCAGAGACCCAGTACTTC.

Worth noting for this clonotype: Its ends do not fully match the called genes, so a read error is possible. The rearrangement joins TRBV3-1 to TRBJ2-7, with TRBD2 matching over 8 bases. CDR3 length: 15 residues. The germline V gene has CDR1 LGHDT and CDR2 YNNKEL (reference sequence). The CDR3 nucleotides read TGTGCCTGCAGCCAAGAAGGACTAGCATCCTACGAGCAGTACTTC. Amino acids: CACSQEGLASYEQYF.

This clonotype turned up a few times. This rearrangement joins TRBV29-1 to TRBJ2-1; 9 bases agree with TRBD1. V shed 7 bases and J 3 bases; nucleotides not matched to a gene: 4. The CDR3 is 13 amino acids. Germline lookup yields CDR1 SQVTM and CDR2 ANQGSEA. CDR3 sequence (DNA): TGCAGCGCCCGACAGGGGGGCTACAATGAGCAGTTCTTC. Its protein product is CSARQGGYNEQFF.

V usage is TRBV4-1 and J usage is TRBJ1-5; perhaps TRBD1 as D (5 bases). The CDR3 loop spans 15 amino acids. Trimming took 3 bases from V and 7 from J, leaving 16 bases between them. Germline V gene lookup returns CDR1 MGHRA and CDR2 YSYEKL. The CDR3 sequence is CASSQHRDPRQPQHF. Written as DNA, the CDR3 is TGCGCCAGCAGCCAGCACCGGGACCCTCGACAGCCCCAGCATTTT.